One sample yielded the 22 T cell receptor beta chains listed below, sequenced in a study of T cells after yellow fever vaccination. MiXCR, applied by TCRdb to the 5' RACE reads, yields one record per CDR3 protein. The sample has approximately 350,000 distinct CDR3 sequences; 9.5% to 13% are singletons. The sample consisted of PBMCs, taken on the day of the first yellow fever vaccination. These receptors all come from a man younger than 30 who received the YFV17D yellow fever vaccine.

J is TRBJ1-3 and V is TRBV4-1, with D possibly being TRBD1 (6 bases). V was clipped by 1 base and J by 3 bases, with 13 bases between them. Germline values: CDR1 MGHRA, CDR2 YSYEKL. The CDR3 consists of 16 residues. The CDR3 region is CASSQAPTGNGNTIYF. Written as DNA, the CDR3 is TGCGCCAGCAGCCAAGCGCCAACAGGGAATGGAAACACCATATATTTT.

The table lists this clonotype with a few counts. CDR3 coding DNA: TGTGCCAGCAGCTTATATGGGGGCCTTTCCCTCTATGGCTACACCTTC. Encoded protein: CASSLYGGLSLYGYTF. V and J are TRBV7-3 and TRBJ1-2, with a tentative D call TRBD1 (6 bases). V dropped 2 bases and J dropped 4 bases, with 17 bases sitting between them. Germline CDR1 and CDR2: SGHTA and FQGTGA. This CDR3 contains 16 residues.

This clonotype has more than one count but fewer than ten. Here the CDR3 DNA reads TGTGCCAGCAGTCCGACTAGCGGTTCTTCCACAGATACGCAGTATTTT. It is translated as CASSPTSGSSTDTQYF. This rearrangement joins TRBV7-9 to TRBJ2-3, with TRBD2 matching 9 bases. Looked up from germline, CDR1 is SEHNR and CDR2 is FQNEAQ (reference sequence). Trimming took 6 bases from V and 2 from J; bases not matched to a gene: 9. The CDR3 is 16 residues long.

The table lists this clonotype with a few counts. The V gene is TRBV10-3, the J gene TRBJ2-5; TRBD2 matches at 9 bases. With V trimmed by 2 bases and J by 3 bases, 7 bases remained unmatched. The CDR3 spans 16 residues. The germline V gene encodes CDR1 ENHRY and CDR2 SYGVKD. The CDR3 region is CAISELLAGLEETQYF. The CDR3 DNA reads as TGTGCCATCAGTGAGCTCCTAGCGGGGCTTGAAGAGACCCAGTACTTC.

V usage is TRBV7-2 and J usage is TRBJ2-3; 8 bases align to TRBD2. CDR1 SGHTA and CDR2 FQGNSA come from the germline V gene. There are 16 residues in the CDR3. The ends lost 0 bases at V and 4 bases at J; junction bases unmatched: 6. CDR3 residues: CASSLAGSGVSDTQYF. CDR3 coding DNA: TGTGCCAGCAGCTTAGCAGGTAGCGGGGTTTCAGATACGCAGTATTTT.

This clonotype was counted a few times. The J gene is TRBJ1-2, the V gene TRBV7-2; D call uncertain. CDR1 SGHTA and CDR2 FQGNSA come from the germline V gene. Deletions cut 5 bases from V and 1 base from J, with 8 bases between. The CDR3 length is 13 residues. DNA for the CDR3: TGTGCCAGCAGCCGTGGACTTAACTATGGCTACACCTTC. Translated: CASSRGLNYGYTF.

This clonotype was observed many times. V and J are TRBV7-2 and TRBJ2-5, with 8 bases matching TRBD1. The length of the CDR3 is 14 residues. J gave up 2 bases and V 4 bases, and 3 bases lay outside the gene matches. Germline V gene sequence: CDR1 SGHTA, CDR2 FQGNSA. The CDR3, as DNA: TGTGCCAGCAGCTGGGGACAGGCTCAAGAGACCCAGTACTTC. Its protein is CASSWGQAQETQYF.

This clonotype occurred a few times. V and J are TRBV5-4 and TRBJ1-2; tentatively, D is TRBD1 (6 bases). Per the germline V gene, CDR1 is SGHNT and CDR2 is YYREEE (reference sequence). The CDR3 extends over 15 amino acids. The germline V and J ends were trimmed by 0 bases and 8 bases, with 17 bases remaining between them. CDR3 region: CASSLALGRGGGYTF. For the CDR3, the DNA is TGTGCCAGCAGCTTGGCGCTTGGCAGGGGAGGCGGCTACACCTTC.

In this sample, this clonotype turned up a few times. V usage is TRBV20-1 and J usage is TRBJ2-1, with 12 bases matching TRBD2. J lost 4 bases, V lost 1 base, and 14 bases had no gene match. CDR1 and CDR2 (germline): DFQATT, SNEGSKA (reference sequence). The CDR3 runs to 19 residues. The CDR3: CSARAWTSGEDFLYNEQFF. The CDR3 nucleotides are TGCAGTGCTAGAGCCTGGACTAGCGGGGAGGATTTCCTATACAATGAGCAGTTCTTC.

This clonotype was detected only a few times. This chain joins TRBV5-1 and TRBJ2-7; 9 nucleotides line up with TRBD1. J gave up 3 bases and V 1 base, and 8 bases lay outside the gene matches. CDR1 and CDR2 from the germline V gene are SGHRS and YFSETQ. This CDR3 comprises 16 residues. The CDR3 DNA follows: TGCGCCAGCAGCTTGACACAGGGGGCCGGTGGCTACGAGCAGTACTTC. Amino acid sequence: CASSLTQGAGGYEQYF.

The chain has TRBV6-5 and TRBJ1-4, with D perhaps TRBD1 (6 bases). Germline V gives CDR1 MNHEY, CDR2 SVGAGI. V was shortened by 4 bases and J by 5 bases, with 14 bases between the two germline ends. The CDR3 is made up of 15 amino acids. CDR3 coding DNA: TGTGCCAGCAGTTCCCCGGACAGCGCAAATGAAAAACTGTTTTTT. It codes for CASSSPDSANEKLFF.

This clonotype was recorded many times. V gene TRBV2 combines with J gene TRBJ1-2, with D maybe TRBD1 (6 bases). This CDR3 region has 18 residues. Germline CDR1 reads SNHLY; CDR2 reads FYNNEI. Trimming stripped 6 bases from V and 5 bases from J, with 28 bases between. The CDR3 DNA reads TGTGCCAGCAGGATTGATTTCGCGAGGGGGGCGAGGAAGTATGGCTACACCTTC. Translation gives CASRIDFARGARKYGYTF.

V usage is TRBV6-2 or TRBV6-3 and J usage is TRBJ2-7, with D possibly being TRBD1 or TRBD2 (5 bases each). Germline-derived CDR1 and CDR2 are MNHEY and SVGEGT. V lost 8 bases to trimming and J lost 1 base, with 18 bases between them. CDR3 length: 15 residues. In DNA, the CDR3 is TGTGCCAGCCATCGAGGGACGGCTAGTTCCTACGAGCAGTACTTC. It is translated as CASHRGTASSYEQYF.

The genes are TRBV12-3 or TRBV12-4 and TRBJ1-6; D may be TRBD1 (5 bases). This CDR3 region has 14 residues. The ends were cut back, 7 bases at V and 10 bases at J, with 17 bases in the middle. CDR3 nucleotide sequence: TGTGCCAGCAACTGGGAGGGGTTCGGGTCACCCCTCCACTTT. This gives the protein CASNWEGFGSPLHF.

The chain uses TRBV3-2 and TRBJ2-7; the D segment call TRBD1 is taken from the table without a DNA check. TRBV3-2 is a documented pseudogene. The CDR3 totals 18 residues. CDR3 residues: CASSHDDRREGLHYEQYV. CDR3 in DNA: TGTGCCAGCAGCCATGACGACAGGCGAGAAGGGTTACACTACGAGCAGTACGTC.

This clonotype occurred a few times. This rearrangement joins TRBV6-2 or TRBV6-3 to TRBJ1-1, with D possibly TRBD1 on 6 matching bases. The V gene lost 8 bases and the J gene lost 1 base, with 17 bases spanning the gap. Germline-derived CDR1 and CDR2 are MNHEY and SVGEGT. There are 15 residues in the CDR3. The CDR3 DNA follows: TGTGCCAGCTGCACAGGGCGCTGGGCGAACACTGAAGCTTTCTTT. This gives the protein CASCTGRWANTEAFF.

The V call is TRBV5-1, the J call TRBJ2-7; tentatively, D is TRBD2 (6 bases). Trimming cost V 2 bases and J 0 bases, with 9 bases left between them. This CDR3 is built from 14 residues. Germline assignment: CDR1 SGHRS and CDR2 YFSETQ. The CDR3 here is CASSLGGLSYEQYF. In nucleotides, the CDR3 is TGCGCCAGCAGCTTAGGAGGGCTCTCCTACGAGCAGTACTTC.

This clonotype was seen only a few times. The V and J genes are TRBV7-2 and TRBJ2-3; D remains ambiguous. In germline, CDR1 is SGHTA, CDR2 FQGNSA. This CDR3 comprises 13 residues. V was cut by 3 bases and J by 2 bases, with 6 bases left in between. CDR3 sequence: CASSLADTDTQYF. In nucleotides, the CDR3 is TGTGCCAGCAGCTTGGCAGACACAGATACGCAGTATTTT.

This chain connects TRBV7-2 to TRBJ1-6, with D perhaps TRBD1 (5 bases). The germline V and J ends were trimmed by 2 bases and 7 bases, with 9 bases remaining between them. The CDR3 extends over 14 amino acids. Germline values: CDR1 SGHTA, CDR2 FQGNSA. CDR3 DNA: TGTGCCAGCAGCTTATCAGGGTGGAATTCACCCCTCCACTTT. Protein sequence: CASSLSGWNSPLHF.

The chain joins TRBV4-1 to TRBJ2-3; no firm D call. Trimming cost V 3 bases and J 4 bases, with 8 bases left between them. This CDR3 is 13 amino acids long. CDR1 is MGHRA, CDR2 YSYEKL, per germline. Here the CDR3 DNA reads TGCGCCAGCAGCCATCTTAGGGCAGATACGCAGTATTTT. Amino acids: CASSHLRADTQYF.

The table lists this clonotype with a few counts. V gene TRBV3-1 combines with J gene TRBJ2-3, with D maybe TRBD2 (5 bases). This CDR3 region has 15 residues. Trimming cost V 5 bases and J 6 bases, with 18 bases left between them. CDR1 and CDR2 (germline): LGHDT, YNNKEL (reference sequence). The CDR3 DNA sequence: TGTGCCAGCAGCTTATCCAGGACCGCGGGTGATACGCAGTATTTT. Translated, it gives CASSLSRTAGDTQYF.

Only a few counts were recorded for this clonotype. The chain joins TRBV11-1 to TRBJ2-3; 10 nucleotides line up with TRBD2. This CDR3 is built from 17 residues. V was pared by 5 bases and J by 3 bases, with 11 bases of the junction left unmatched. Germline loops: CDR1 SGHAT, CDR2 FQDESV (reference sequence). CDR3 sequence: CASSRESGTSETDTQYF. CDR3 nucleotide sequence: TGTGCCAGCAGCCGCGAGTCTGGGACTAGCGAAACAGATACGCAGTATTTT.